A single sample gave rise to the 14 T cell receptor beta chains below, sequenced in a study of blood T cell repertoires in COVID-19. Only in-frame clones appear in the TCRdb table, and some are missing; sequencing was by immunoSEQ multiplex PCR. This table holds about 98,000 clones, 81% found once. Sequencing input: peripheral blood. The receptors were gathered from a woman of 80 years or more with acute or convalescent COVID-19.

This clone showed up just once. Other nucleotide sequences from this sample produce the same CDR3. This sequence joins TRBV2 and TRBJ2-2; the match to TRBD2 covers 11 bases. Germline V gene sequence: CDR1 SNHLY, CDR2 FYNNEI. The CDR3 extends over 17 amino acids. The ends lost 4 bases at V and 5 bases at J; junction bases unmatched: 9. The CDR3 reads CASSVGSGGAGTGELFF. The CDR3 DNA sequence: TGTGCCAGCAGTGTAGGTAGCGGGGGGGCCGGAACCGGGGAGCTGTTTTTT.

The gene calls are TRBV28 and TRBJ2-1, with TRBD1 identical over 11 bases. Germline assignment: CDR1 MDHEN and CDR2 SYDVKM. J was trimmed by 9 bases and V by 8 bases; bases with no gene match: 9. CDR3 length: 14 amino acids. In DNA form, the CDR3 reads TGTGCCAGCCACCTAAGCGGGACAGGGGGTGAGCAGTTCTTC. Translation gives CASHLSGTGGEQFF. Looking up the rest from reference TRBV28 and TRBJ2-1 gives the full variable domain: DVKVTQSSRYLVKRTGEKVFLECVQDMDHENMFWYRQDPGLGLRLIYFSYDVKMKEKGDIPEGYSVSREKKERFSLILESASTNQTSMYLCASHLSGTGGEQFFGPGTRLTVL.

The table lists this clone with a few counts. The genes are TRBV10-3 and TRBJ1-1; D is unclear. Germline V CDR1 and CDR2: ENHRY, SYGVKD. The CDR3 consists of 13 residues. The V and J ends lost 4 bases and 10 bases respectively, with 16 bases between them. CDR3 loop: CAISVQPFLGAFF. Here the CDR3 DNA reads TGTGCCATCAGTGTTCAACCCTTTCTCGGAGCTTTCTTT.

CDR3 in amino acids: CASSLDLAVTDTQYF. CDR3 coding DNA: TGCGCCAGCAGCTTGGATCTAGCGGTGACAGATACGCAGTATTTT. The gene calls are TRBV5-1 and TRBJ2-3, with 7 nucleotides matching TRBD2. The CDR3 covers 15 residues. V shed 0 bases, J shed 3 bases, and the junction held 4 bases outside the gene matches. Per germline, CDR1 SGHRS and CDR2 YFSETQ.

This clone was recorded a few times. The chain is built from TRBV10-2 and TRBJ2-5; TRBD1 aligns across 8 bases. Germline trimming cut 2 bases from V and 0 bases from J; bases unmatched to any gene: 2. The CDR3 spans 15 residues. Germline V lookup: CDR1 WSHSY, CDR2 SAAADI. In DNA, the CDR3 is TGCGCCAGCAGTGAGGGCAGGGGGCACCAAGAGACCCAGTACTTC. Protein product: CASSEGRGHQETQYF.

This clone was found a few times. The chain joins TRBV18 to TRBJ1-1; D may be TRBD1 (5 bases). V was trimmed by 6 bases and J by 4 bases, leaving 18 bases between them. The V gene's germline CDR1 is KGHSH and CDR2 LQKENI. The CDR3 contains 15 residues. CDR3 DNA sequence: TGTGCCAGCTCCGGCGGGGGGAAGAAGGGCACTGAAGCTTTCTTT. As protein: CASSGGGKKGTEAFF.

This sequence joins TRBV2 and TRBJ1-1, with 9 bases aligning to TRBD1. This CDR3 has 13 amino acids. CDR1 and CDR2 from the germline V gene are SNHLY and FYNNEI. With 6 bases clipped from V and 5 bases from J, the junction kept 4 bases outside the gene matches. The CDR3 sequence is CASRGTGLTEAFF. The CDR3 DNA sequence: TGTGCCAGCAGGGGGACAGGGTTGACTGAAGCTTTCTTT.

This sequence joins TRBV28 and TRBJ1-5, with 7 positions matching TRBD1. V shed 7 bases and J 9 bases; nucleotides not matched to a gene: 15. The CDR3 is 15 amino acids. Germline CDR1 reads MDHEN; CDR2 reads SYDVKM. This CDR3 is CASTLPGTALRPQHF. CDR3 DNA sequence: TGTGCCAGCACCCTCCCCGGGACAGCCCTAAGGCCCCAGCATTTT.

The chain is built from TRBV24-1 and TRBJ2-5; 7 positions match TRBD1. The CDR3 has 14 amino acids. Germline V gives CDR1 KGHDR, CDR2 SFDVKD. V was clipped by 5 bases and J by 4 bases; unmatched bases: 6. This CDR3 is CATSASRDRETQYF. The DNA of the CDR3 is TGTGCCACCAGTGCCTCCCGGGACAGAGAGACCCAGTACTTC.

This clone showed up just a few times. The rearrangement joins TRBV12-3 or TRBV12-4 to TRBJ1-1, with D maybe TRBD1 (5 bases). Trimming took 2 bases from V and 4 from J, leaving 8 bases between them. The CDR3 is 13 amino acids. CDR3 loop: CASSLRGSTEAFF. The CDR3 DNA is TGTGCCAGCAGTTTACGGGGGAGCACTGAAGCTTTCTTT.

The table lists this clone with a few counts. The chain has TRBV7-2 and TRBJ1-6; 8 nucleotides agree with TRBD1. V was clipped by 7 bases and J by 7 bases; unmatched bases: 9. This CDR3 comprises 15 residues. Germline CDR1 and CDR2: SGHTA and FQGNSA. The CDR3 DNA is TGTGCCAGCAACTCCGGACAGGGATCAAATTCACCCCTCCACTTT. Encoded protein: CASNSGQGSNSPLHF. The full variable domain, with the rest looked up from reference TRBV7-2 and TRBJ1-6, is GAGVSQSPSNKVTEKGKDVELRCDPISGHTALYWYRQSLGQGLEFLIYFQGNSAPDKSGLPSDRFSAERTGGSVSTLTIQRTQQEDSAVYLCASNSGQGSNSPLHFGNGTRLTVT.

This chain links TRBV7-2 with TRBJ1-4; TRBD1 matches 9 bases. The CDR3 is 15 residues long. Germline loops: CDR1 SGHTA, CDR2 FQGNSA. V gave up 5 bases and J gave up 9 bases; unmatched junction bases: 10. CDR3 coding DNA: TGTGCCAGCAGCCAAAGCCCAGACAGGGGGAAAAAACTGTTTTTT. Its protein product is CASSQSPDRGKKLFF.

The chain uses TRBV6-5 and TRBJ1-6; no clear D gene. V was shortened by 0 bases and J by 6 bases, with 6 bases between the two germline ends. The germline gives CDR1 MNHEY, CDR2 SVGAGI. The CDR3 is 14 residues long. The CDR3 region has the DNA TGTGCCAGCAGTTACTCGGGCAGTAATTCACCCCTCCACTTT. Translated, it gives CASSYSGSNSPLHF.

This chain uses TRBV9 with TRBJ2-1, with 9 bases aligning to TRBD1. Losses at the gene ends were 4 bases for V and 0 bases for J; bases not matched to a gene: 2. Germline V lookup: CDR1 SGDLS, CDR2 YYNGEE. This CDR3 has 15 amino acids. The CDR3 nucleotides are TGTGCCAGCAGCTCGGGACAGGGCTCCTACAATGAGCAGTTCTTC. This gives the protein CASSSGQGSYNEQFF.